This passage covers 32 T cell receptor beta chains from one sample sequenced in a study of shared clonotypes between healthy human individuals (dated by TCRdb to 2019 to 2021). Library preparation was by the immunoSEQ multiplex PCR assay. Imported from immuneACCESS, the table was reduced by TCRdb to in-frame sequences with V and J called. These copies leave out some clones; in studies compared against another copy, an unresolved V gene accounts for under half, and the cause of the remainder is not known. The sample contains around 2,000,000 clones, roughly 91% of them found a single time. The ten largest make up 1.5% to 2% of the sample. CD8 naive samples were obtained by positive selection for CCR7 among CD45RO-negative cells, yielding a CD45RA+CCR7+ population from which TemRA cells were excluded. Sequences were obtained from naive CD8+ T cells from PBMCs. What this sample's cell subset or site label stands for: CD45RA+CCR7+. All receptors derive from a man younger than 30 in good health. Some clones in this sample may be carry-over from other donors' samples.

This clone appeared once. The V gene is TRBV19, the J gene TRBJ2-7, with 9 bases fitting TRBD2. The CDR3 totals 17 residues. V lost 0 bases, J lost 5 bases, and 11 bases stayed unmatched. Germline V gene sequence: CDR1 LNHDA, CDR2 SQIVND (reference sequence). The CDR3 is CASSIDQNSGSLDEQYF. In DNA form, the CDR3 reads TGTGCCAGTAGTATAGATCAGAATAGCGGGAGTCTCGACGAGCAGTACTTC.

The rearrangement links TRBV9 to TRBJ2-7, with TRBD2 matching 13 bases. Germline V gene sequence: CDR1 SGDLS, CDR2 YYNGEE. Trimming took 3 bases from V and 4 from J; bases not matched to a gene: 7. This CDR3 is built from 16 residues. The CDR3 reads CASSASGLAGVYEQYF. The CDR3 DNA follows: TGTGCCAGCAGCGCCAGCGGACTAGCGGGAGTTTACGAGCAGTACTTC. Based on the CDR3 plus reference TRBV9 and TRBJ2-7, the full variable domain is DSGVTQTPKHLITATGQRVTLRCSPRSGDLSVYWYQQSLDQGLQFLIQYYNGEERAKGNILERFSAQQFPDLHSELNLSSLELGDSALYFCASSASGLAGVYEQYFGPGTRLTVT.

The rearrangement uses TRBV28 and TRBJ1-2, with TRBD1 identical over 9 bases. The ends lost 7 bases at V and 4 bases at J; junction bases unmatched: 10. The CDR3 spans 15 residues. Germline loops: CDR1 MDHEN, CDR2 SYDVKM. CDR3 protein: CASNGLQGAFYGYTF. DNA for the CDR3: TGTGCCAGCAACGGACTACAGGGGGCTTTCTATGGCTACACCTTC.

This clone was counted a few times. The chain couples TRBV4-1 to TRBJ2-7; D possibly matches TRBD1 or TRBD2 (5 bases each). The ends were cut back, 0 bases at V and 3 bases at J, with 12 bases in the middle. This CDR3 is built from 15 residues. CDR1 and CDR2 from the germline V gene are MGHRA and YSYEKL. The CDR3 is CASSQDEGYYYEQYF. The DNA of the CDR3 is TGCGCCAGCAGCCAAGACGAGGGGTATTACTACGAGCAGTACTTC.

On this clone: Additional DNA sequences in this sample encode the identical CDR3. This sequence joins TRBV19 and TRBJ2-2; the D call may be TRBD1 or TRBD2 (7 bases each). V was trimmed by 3 bases and J by 4 bases, leaving 12 bases between them. The CDR3 length is 15 residues. From germline, CDR1 is LNHDA and CDR2 SQIVND (reference sequence). CDR3 DNA sequence: TGTGCCAGTAGTATTGACAGGGAGGGCACCGGGGAGCTGTTTTTT. As protein: CASSIDREGTGELFF.

This chain joins TRBV6-5 and TRBJ2-1; possibly TRBD2 for D (6 bases). The V gene's germline CDR1 is MNHEY and CDR2 SVGAGI. This CDR3 is 16 amino acids long. Deletions cut 2 bases from V and 0 bases from J, with 11 bases between. The CDR3 nucleotides read TGTGCCAGCAGTTACCATAGCGGAAGCTCCTACAATGAGCAGTTCTTC. This sequence encodes CASSYHSGSSYNEQFF.

The rearrangement links TRBV30 to TRBJ1-1; no definite D call. The CDR3 totals 12 residues. V was pared by 2 bases and J by 4 bases, with 8 bases between. The germline V gene encodes CDR1 GTSNPN and CDR2 SVGIG (reference sequence). The CDR3 loop is CAWSPKVTEAFF. CDR3 coding DNA: TGTGCCTGGAGTCCCAAGGTCACTGAAGCTTTCTTT.

This chain uses TRBV10-1 with TRBJ1-4, with D possibly being TRBD1 (6 bases). CDR1 WNHNN and CDR2 SYGVQD come from the germline V gene (reference sequence). The CDR3 is made up of 18 amino acids. Trimming removed 1 base from V and 0 bases from J, with 15 bases in between. CDR3 region: CASSEYRDKNTTNEKLFF. CDR3 nucleotide sequence: TGCGCCAGCAGTGAGTACAGGGATAAAAATACAACTAATGAAAAACTGTTTTTT.

The V gene is TRBV18, the J gene TRBJ2-7; the match to TRBD2 covers 14 bases. CDR3 length equals 17 residues. Germline loops: CDR1 KGHSH, CDR2 LQKENI. The V segment lost 4 bases and the J segment 2 bases; nucleotides outside the gene matches: 7. The DNA of the CDR3 is TGTGCCAGCTCACATGCGGGACTAGCGGGAGTTCCCTACGAGCAGTACTTC. Amino acid sequence: CASSHAGLAGVPYEQYF.

V and J are TRBV7-9 and TRBJ2-4, with D tentatively TRBD2 (6 bases). The V end was cut by 0 bases, the J end by 0 bases, with 15 bases between. CDR1 is SEHNR, CDR2 FQNEAQ, per germline (reference sequence). The CDR3 is 18 amino acids. In nucleotides, the CDR3 is TGTGCCAGCAGCTTAGCTTTTGCGGGACCTCTAGCCAAAAACATTCAGTACTTC. It is translated as CASSLAFAGPLAKNIQYF.

With regard to this clone: Other DNA sequences in this specimen translate into the identical CDR3. V usage is TRBV2 and J usage is TRBJ1-5, with unresolved D. V lost 1 base, J lost 1 base, and 8 bases lay in between. The CDR3 is made up of 15 amino acids. Germline values: CDR1 SNHLY, CDR2 FYNNEI. CDR3 in amino acids: CASSEGTGSNQPQHF. Written as DNA, the CDR3 is TGTGCCAGCAGTGAAGGGACGGGGAGCAATCAGCCCCAGCATTTT.

The chain links TRBV5-1 to TRBJ2-7, with D tentatively TRBD1 or TRBD2 (7 bases each). CDR1 and CDR2 (germline): SGHRS, YFSETQ. This CDR3 contains 15 residues. The V gene lost 0 bases and the J gene lost 3 bases, with 13 bases spanning the gap. In DNA form, the CDR3 reads TGCGCCAGCAGCTTGGGGGAGGGGGCTATCTACGAGCAGTACTTC. This codes for CASSLGEGAIYEQYF. The full variable domain, rest sourced from reference TRBV5-1 and TRBJ2-7, is KAGVTQTPRYLIKTRGQQVTLSCSPISGHRSVSWYQQTPGQGLQFLFEYFSETQRNKGNFPGRFSGRQFSNSRSEMNVSTLELGDSALYLCASSLGEGAIYEQYFGPGTRLTVT.

The J gene is TRBJ2-7, the V gene TRBV27, with TRBD1 identical over 9 bases. The length of the CDR3 is 15 residues. Germline-derived CDR1 and CDR2 are MNHEY and SMNVEV (reference sequence). The V gene end was trimmed by 4 bases and the J gene end by 2 bases; junction bases not matched to a gene: 6. Here the CDR3 DNA reads TGTGCCAGCAGTTCACACAGGGGGCATACCTACGAGCAGTACTTC. Translating gives CASSSHRGHTYEQYF.

The chain employs TRBV28 and TRBJ1-1; no reliable D call. The CDR3 is 16 amino acids. Germline V gene lookup returns CDR1 MDHEN and CDR2 SYDVKM. The V end lost 4 bases, the J end lost 0 bases, and 15 bases lay between the germline ends. The CDR3 sequence is CASSYGRRAMNTEAFF. As DNA, the CDR3 is TGTGCCAGCAGTTATGGAAGGAGGGCGATGAACACTGAAGCTTTCTTT.

This clone was observed once. The CDR3 region is CASSAGTSGQETQYF. In nucleotides, the CDR3 is TGCGCCAGCAGCGCCGGGACTAGCGGCCAAGAGACCCAGTACTTC. The rearrangement uses TRBV4-3 and TRBJ2-5; TRBD2 agrees at 11 bases. The CDR3 is 15 amino acids. The trim removed 5 bases at V and 1 base at J, leaving 3 bases unmatched. Germline values: CDR1 LGHNA, CDR2 YSLEER.

As concerns this clone: This same CDR3 is encoded by further DNA sequences in the sample. The chain recombines TRBV7-3 with TRBJ1-1; D is undetermined. Germline V lookup: CDR1 SGHTA, CDR2 FQGTGA. The CDR3 is 13 amino acids. The V end was cut by 3 bases, the J end by 1 base, with 6 bases between. CDR3 loop: CASSFGSNTEAFF. In nucleotides, the CDR3 is TGTGCCAGCAGCTTCGGATCGAACACTGAAGCTTTCTTT. The entire variable domain, with the rest obtained from reference TRBV7-3 and TRBJ1-1, is as follows: GAGVSQTPSNKVTEKGKYVELRCDPISGHTALYWYRQSLGQGPEFLIYFQGTGAADDSGLPNDRFFAVRPEGSVSTLKIQRTERGDSAVYLCASSFGSNTEAFFGQGTRLTVV.

The V call is TRBV4-2, the J call TRBJ1-6; 7 nucleotides agree with TRBD1. The length of the CDR3 is 15 residues. Germline loops: CDR1 LGHNA, CDR2 YNFKEQ. The V and J ends lost 0 bases and 8 bases, in that order; junction bases with no gene match: 4. CDR3 residues: CASSQDTGVYSPLHF. CDR3 DNA sequence: TGTGCCAGCAGCCAAGACACAGGGGTATATTCACCCCTCCACTTT.

The chain joins TRBV7-8 to TRBJ1-5; D is possibly TRBD1 (6 bases). This CDR3 spans 15 amino acids. The V and J ends lost 0 bases and 10 bases respectively, with 16 bases between them. Germline-derived CDR1 and CDR2 are SGHVS and FQNEAQ. Here the CDR3 reads CASSLAGGASSPQHF. DNA of the CDR3: TGTGCCAGCAGCTTAGCTGGGGGGGCTAGTAGTCCCCAGCATTTT.

This clone appeared a single time. This sequence joins TRBV9 and TRBJ2-1; D is uncertain. Deletions cut 3 bases from V and 9 bases from J, with 10 bases between. There are 12 residues in the CDR3. Per germline, CDR1 SGDLS and CDR2 YYNGEE. CDR3 protein: CASSASSGEQFF. CDR3 bases: TGTGCCAGCAGCGCGTCATCGGGTGAGCAGTTCTTC.

This rearrangement joins TRBV27 to TRBJ2-1; D possibly matches TRBD1 or TRBD2 (5 bases each). V lost 5 bases and J 14 bases, leaving 25 bases between the germline ends. The germline CDR1 and CDR2 sequences are MNHEY and SMNVEV (reference sequence). This CDR3 is built from 15 residues. The CDR3 is CASSPRKGLGPLEFF. The CDR3 DNA follows: TGTGCCAGCAGTCCCCGGAAGGGATTGGGACCCCTCGAGTTCTTC.

This chain joins TRBV7-9 and TRBJ2-7; 8 bases align to TRBD2. Per the germline V gene, CDR1 is SEHNR and CDR2 is FQNEAQ (reference sequence). The CDR3 extends over 15 amino acids. J was trimmed by 4 bases and V by 5 bases; bases with no gene match: 10. Here the CDR3 reads CASSPRIGGGYEQYF. The CDR3 coding sequence is TGTGCCAGCAGCCCCCGGATCGGGGGGGGGTACGAGCAGTACTTC.

In this sample, this clone turned up a few times. The rearrangement uses TRBV9 and TRBJ1-1, with D unresolved. The CDR3 sequence is 15 residues long. Germline CDR1 is SGDLS and CDR2 is YYNGEE. Trimming shortened V by 0 bases and J by 5 bases, and 14 bases separated the two germline ends. In DNA form, the CDR3 reads TGTGCCAGCAGCGTAGCTACACAAAGGAGTACTGAAGCTTTCTTT. It yields the protein CASSVATQRSTEAFF.

V gene TRBV7-6 combines with J gene TRBJ1-1, with TRBD1 as a possible D gene (6 bases). This CDR3 is built from 14 residues. The V gene's germline CDR1 is SGHVS and CDR2 FNYEAQ. The V and J ends lost 5 bases and 5 bases respectively, with 15 bases between them. Written as DNA, the CDR3 is TGTGCCAGCAGCGCAAAGGGGGTGTATACTGAAGCTTTCTTT. This encodes CASSAKGVYTEAFF.

The chain recombines TRBV27 with TRBJ2-7, with 9 bases matching TRBD2. CDR3 length equals 16 residues. Trimming at V came to 5 bases and at J to 2 bases, leaving 10 bases not matched to a gene. From germline, CDR1 is MNHEY and CDR2 SMNVEV (reference sequence). The CDR3 DNA is TGTGCCAGCAGTCCAGAAGTGGGACTAGCACCCTACGAGCAGTACTTC. Translating gives CASSPEVGLAPYEQYF.

This clone was seen once. Other DNA sequences in the sample encode the same CDR3. The chain joins TRBV27 to TRBJ1-1; unclear D gene. CDR3 length: 13 residues. V shed 1 base and J shed 8 bases, with 11 bases lying between them. The germline CDR1 and CDR2 sequences are MNHEY and SMNVEV (reference sequence). The CDR3 DNA reads TGTGCCAGCAGTTTATTGGGAGGAACAGAAGCTTTCTTT. This codes for CASSLLGGTEAFF.

The chain uses TRBV15 and TRBJ2-1, with D tentatively TRBD1 or TRBD2 (6 bases each). Trimming took 0 bases from V and 4 from J, leaving 10 bases between them. The CDR3 extends over 15 amino acids. The germline V gene encodes CDR1 LNHNV and CDR2 YYDKDF (reference sequence). CDR3 protein: CATSRDGGGYNEQFF. CDR3 nucleotides: TGTGCCACCAGCAGAGACGGGGGCGGGTACAATGAGCAGTTCTTC.

The chain has TRBV9 and TRBJ2-3, with D perhaps being TRBD1 or TRBD2 (5 bases each). The CDR3 consists of 14 residues. Germline lookup yields CDR1 SGDLS and CDR2 YYNGEE. V was clipped by 6 bases and J by 6 bases, with 17 bases between them. DNA for the CDR3: TGTGCCAGCACGCCTGGGACGCGCGGGGATACGCAGTATTTT. Amino acid sequence: CASTPGTRGDTQYF.

The chain employs TRBV7-9 and TRBJ2-7; D is unclear. V dropped 5 bases and J dropped 6 bases, with 14 bases sitting between them. Germline CDR1 SEHNR, CDR2 FQNEAQ (reference sequence). The CDR3 loop spans 13 amino acids. The CDR3 here is CASSPGSEFEQYF. CDR3 DNA: TGTGCCAGCAGCCCCGGGTCAGAGTTCGAGCAGTACTTC.

Only a few counts were recorded for this clone. Other DNA sequences of this sample code for an identical CDR3. The gene calls are TRBV4-1 and TRBJ2-7, with TRBD1 identical over 9 bases. The CDR3 runs to 15 residues. Germline V gene data show CDR1 as MGHRA and CDR2 as YSYEKL. The junction had 3 bases not matched to a gene; V was cut back by 3 bases and J by 0 bases. The CDR3 DNA follows: TGCGCCAGCAGCCAGGGGACAGGGAGCTCCTACGAGCAGTACTTC. Protein product: CASSQGTGSSYEQYF.

The gene calls are TRBV27 and TRBJ2-1; 14 positions agree with TRBD2. V lost 7 bases and J lost 5; bases outside the gene matches: 13. Germline assignment: CDR1 MNHEY and CDR2 SMNVEV (reference sequence). This CDR3 has 18 amino acids. The CDR3 region is CASTRTSGRLGINNEQFF. CDR3 in DNA: TGTGCCAGCACGAGGACTAGCGGGAGGCTTGGGATAAACAATGAGCAGTTCTTC.

V is TRBV7-2 and J is TRBJ2-7, with D possibly being TRBD2 (6 bases). The germline V gene encodes CDR1 SGHTA and CDR2 FQGNSA. This CDR3 region has 16 residues. V was trimmed by 1 base and J by 5 bases, leaving 18 bases between them. The DNA for the CDR3 is TGTGCCAGCAGCTTAGGTGTGACTAGGAAGGGTCACGAGCAGTACTTC. Protein sequence: CASSLGVTRKGHEQYF.

CDR3 region: CASSSNQRPGNTIYF. The CDR3 nucleotides are TGTGCCAGCAGCTCCAATCAGCGCCCTGGAAACACCATATATTTT. V usage is TRBV7-9 and J usage is TRBJ1-3, with unresolved D. In germline, CDR1 is SEHNR, CDR2 FQNEAQ (reference sequence). Trimming cost V 4 bases and J 2 bases, with 12 bases left between them. This CDR3 spans 15 amino acids.